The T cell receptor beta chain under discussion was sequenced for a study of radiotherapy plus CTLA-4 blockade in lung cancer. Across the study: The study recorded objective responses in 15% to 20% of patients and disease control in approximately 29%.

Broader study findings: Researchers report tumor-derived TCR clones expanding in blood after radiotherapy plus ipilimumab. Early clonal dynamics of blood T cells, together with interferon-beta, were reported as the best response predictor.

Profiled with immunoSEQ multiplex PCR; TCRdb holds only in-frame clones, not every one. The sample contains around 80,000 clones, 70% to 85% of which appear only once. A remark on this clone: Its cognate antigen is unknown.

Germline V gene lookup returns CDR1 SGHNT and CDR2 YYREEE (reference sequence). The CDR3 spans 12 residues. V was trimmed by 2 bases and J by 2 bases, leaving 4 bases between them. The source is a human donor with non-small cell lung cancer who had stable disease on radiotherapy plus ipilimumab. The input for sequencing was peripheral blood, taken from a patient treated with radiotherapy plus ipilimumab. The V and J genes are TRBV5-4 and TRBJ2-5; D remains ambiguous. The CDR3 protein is CASSFPQETQYF. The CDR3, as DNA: TGTGCCAGCAGCTTCCCACAAGAGACCCAGTACTTC.